The table lists the clone carrying this T cell receptor beta chain with many counts. Individually, cDNA molecules had unique molecular identifiers attached to them. TCRdb re-called the 5' RACE reads with MiXCR, one entry per CDR3 protein. The table shows approximately 40,000 distinct CDR3 sequences, with 9.9% occurring only once. The sample is drawn from a study of early T cells in non-severe SARS-CoV-2 infection. The length of the CDR3 is 15 residues. The J segment lost 3 bases and the V segment lost 5 bases, leaving 10 bases of the junction unmatched. The germline CDR1 and CDR2 sequences are SGHRS and YFSETQ.

The sample consisted of whole blood. The receptor comes from an adult who was a healthcare worker with PCR-confirmed SARS-CoV-2 infection or an uninfected control (not recorded which). The chain is built from TRBV5-1 and TRBJ2-5, with TRBD1 identical over 7 bases. In nucleotides, the CDR3 is TGCGCCAGCAGTTTTGGAACCGGGACAGAAGAGACCCAGTACTTC. This gives the protein CASSFGTGTEETQYF. The full variable domain, rest sourced from reference TRBV5-1 and TRBJ2-5, is KAGVTQTPRYLIKTRGQQVTLSCSPISGHRSVSWYQQTPGQGLQFLFEYFSETQRNKGNFPGRFSGRQFSNSRSEMNVSTLELGDSALYLCASSFGTGTEETQYFGPGTRLLVL.